This TCR beta chain was captured by sequencing in a study of patients and donors after allogeneic stem cell transplantation (dated by TCRdb to 2018 to 2020). The CDR3 sequence holds 14 residues, the cysteine and phenylalanine included. Only CDR3 DNA is held: 42 bases, read in frame from base 1. Sequences LNHNV (CDR1) and YYDKDF (CDR2) are obtained from the germline V gene (reference sequence). V and J lose 3 bases and 5 bases, and a span of 13 bases separates them. Receptor amplification or capture employed RT-PCR. The reads were generated on a NextSeq 550. TCRdb passed the public sequencing reads through fastp at Q25 and MiXCR, retaining productive beta sequences. Rows merge per CDR3 protein into single entries with the most common DNA and genes. The sample profile shows some 880,000 distinct CDR3 sequences; about 20% of them were found once. The top ten hold around 6% of the sample. A note on this clonotype: The specificity of this receptor is unknown. Per-base quality was not reported, and no clone a single base away is much larger than it.

The sequence is built from TRBV15 and TRBJ2-5; the D gene identity is not certain. Sequencing input: blood, either unsorted or a sorted T cell fraction (not recorded which). The clonotype was recovered from a human donor who was either an allogeneic HSCT recipient or a stem cell or donor lymphocyte infusion donor (not recorded which). It is not recorded whose cells these are; they may come from a transplant donor. CDR3 reads: CATSRPLLGETQYF. The nucleotides read TGTGCCACCAGCAGGCCCTTGTTAGGGGAGACCCAGTACTTC. With all but the CDR3 taken from the reference TRBV15 and TRBJ2-5 genes, the full variable domain is: DAMVIQNPRYQVTQFGKPVTLSCSQTLNHNVMYWYQQKSSQAPKLLFHYYDKDFNNEADTPDNFQSRRPNTSFCFLDIRSPGLGDTAMYLCATSRPLLGETQYFGPGTRLLVL.